The rows below give T cell receptor beta chains drawn from one sample of a study of T-cell memory formation after mild COVID-19. MiXCR, run by TCRdb on the 5' RACE reads, gives a single entry per CDR3 protein. This table has just over 300,000 distinct CDR3 sequences, roughly 19% appearing once. The material sequenced was PBMCs or a T cell subset sorted from them (not recorded which). These receptors all come from a man aged 18 to 29 who had mild COVID-19 (a few samples of this study predate the infection). Cell type and time point are not known. CDR3s include the opening cysteine and the closing phenylalanine or tryptophan. D genes are given only for firm matches. Clone size is given for some rows only: seen once, a few or many times, or a class if the clone is expanded.

size	D	V	J	DNA	CDR3
-	-	TRBV14	TRBJ1-1	TGTGCCAGCAGCCAAGGATCGTGGAACACTGAAGCTTTCTTT	CASSQGSWNTEAFF
few	-	TRBV7-2	TRBJ2-3	TGTGCCAGCAGGCCTGCCCCCCGGAGTATAGATACGCAGTATTTT	CASRPAPRSIDTQYF
many	-	TRBV6-5	TRBJ2-3	TGTGCCACCTGGGGGCCAGGGACAGATACGCAGTATTTT	CATWGPGTDTQYF
few	-	TRBV20-1	TRBJ2-5	TGCAGTGCTAGAGATGGAGAGACCCAGTACTTC	CSARDGETQYF
-	TRBD1	TRBV14	TRBJ2-4	TGTGCCAGCAGCCAAGTTTCACTAGGGGACAGTAACATTCAGTACTTC	CASSQVSLGDSNIQYF
-	-	TRBV19	TRBJ1-1	TGTGCCAGTAGACAAACCATCCGACAGGATCGAGCTTTCTTT	CASRQTIRQDRAFF
-	-	TRBV12-3/TRBV12-4	TRBJ2-7	TGTGCCAGCGGGCAGGGATCTCACTACGAGCAGTACTTC	CASGQGSHYEQYF
many	TRBD2	TRBV20-1	TRBJ2-7	TGCAGTGCTGTGAGTGATGTAGGCGGGGGGCCCTACGAGCAGTACTTC	CSAVSDVGGGPYEQYF
few	TRBD1	TRBV19	TRBJ2-4	TGTGCCAGTAGTCCCGGACAGGTAGCCAAAAACATTCAGTACTTC	CASSPGQVAKNIQYF
few	TRBD1	TRBV18	TRBJ1-2	TGTGCCAGCTCACCTCGGACAGGGACAAACTATGGCTACACCTTC	CASSPRTGTNYGYTF
few	TRBD2	TRBV5-1	TRBJ2-1	TGCGCCAGCAGCCAAAGCGGGGGGCCAAACAATGAGCAGTTCTTC	CASSQSGGPNNEQFF
-	-	TRBV6-5	TRBJ2-1	TGTGCCAGCAGAGACGCGGGGAGCTCCTACAATGAGCAGTTCTTC	CASRDAGSSYNEQFF
-	-	TRBV10-2	TRBJ1-6	TGCGCCAGCACCCCGGACAGCTCCTATAATTCACCCCTCCACTTT	CASTPDSSYNSPLHF
few	-	TRBV4-3	TRBJ2-3	TGCGCCAGCAGCCAAGATGCCCGCGCCCTATCCGGGGCGGATACGCAGTATTTT	CASSQDARALSGADTQYF
-	-	TRBV28	TRBJ2-5	TGTGCCTCCAGCCCGGGATCCGTGCAAGAGACCCAGTACTTC	CASSPGSVQETQYF
-	TRBD2	TRBV10-1	TRBJ2-3	TGCGCCAGCAGTGAGTCTTGGCGGGGGGGAGATACGCAGTATTTT	CASSESWRGGDTQYF
few	-	TRBV4-3	TRBJ2-2	TGCGCCAGCAGCCAAGTAAGGCTAGTGGACGCCGGGGAGCTGTTTTTT	CASSQVRLVDAGELFF
few	-	TRBV6-5	TRBJ2-3	TGTGCCAGCAGTTACTCGGCGGGTACGCAGTATTTT	CASSYSAGTQYF
many	-	TRBV7-2	TRBJ1-1	TGTGCCAGCAGCCCTGGGCCTTCCCAGGGAGCTTTCTTT	CASSPGPSQGAFF
-	-	TRBV29-1	TRBJ2-7	TGCAGCGTCGAGACGGGGATCGACGAGCAGTACTTC	CSVETGIDEQYF
-	-	TRBV18	TRBJ2-3	TGTGCCAGCTCGGGGTCCGAAACGGACTCAACAGATACGCAGTATTTT	CASSGSETDSTDTQYF
-	-	TRBV6-1	TRBJ2-5	TGTGCCAGCAGTGAAGAATCGGCAGGGGCTGAGACCCAGTACTTC	CASSEESAGAETQYF
-	TRBD1	TRBV12-5	TRBJ2-7	TGTGCTAGTGGTCGGGCCGGGACAGCGGCCTACGAGCAGTACTTC	CASGRAGTAAYEQYF
-	TRBD1	TRBV7-8	TRBJ1-5	TGTGCCAGCAGCCCCAGGACAGGGGGCAATCAGCCCCAGCATTTT	CASSPRTGGNQPQHF
-	-	TRBV5-1	TRBJ2-2	TGCGCCAGCAGCTTGGGACAGGACAACACCGGGGAGCTGTTTTTT	CASSLGQDNTGELFF
-	TRBD1	TRBV4-3	TRBJ2-5	TGCGCCAGCAGCCCGGAGAGGCTACAGGGGGTTGGGGAGACCCAGTACTTC	CASSPERLQGVGETQYF
few	TRBD2	TRBV4-2	TRBJ2-5	TGTGCCAGCAGCCCGGGACTAGCGGGGTCAGAGACCCAGTACTTC	CASSPGLAGSETQYF
few	TRBD2	TRBV9	TRBJ2-7	TGTGCCAGCAGCGTATGGGGGGGCGAGCAGTACTTC	CASSVWGGEQYF
few	-	TRBV7-2	TRBJ2-3	TGTGCCAGCAGCTTAGTAGAGAATGAAGATACGCAGTATTTT	CASSLVENEDTQYF
-	-	TRBV29-1	TRBJ2-3	TGCAGCGTTGGACTAGTCCTCAGCACGGATACGCAGTATTTT	CSVGLVLSTDTQYF
few	TRBD1	TRBV7-2	TRBJ2-1	TGTGCCAGCAGCGTCAGGGGGAATGAGCAGTTCTTC	CASSVRGNEQFF
many	-	TRBV6-2/TRBV6-3	TRBJ2-4	TGTGCCAGTCGAGGGACCGGAGCCAAAAACATTCAGTACTTC	CASRGTGAKNIQYF
-	-	TRBV27	TRBJ2-7	TGTGCCAGCAGGAGTTACGCCAGCTACGAGCAGTACTTC	CASRSYASYEQYF
-	-	TRBV15	TRBJ2-5	TGTGCCACCAGCAGTTCTCTGGGGGAGACCCAGTACTTC	CATSSSLGETQYF
-	TRBD2	TRBV30	TRBJ2-7	TGTGCCTGGGCCACCGACGGGGGGAACGAGCAGTACTTC	CAWATDGGNEQYF
-	-	TRBV24-1	TRBJ1-2	TGTGCCACCAGTGATCCTCCCGCGTCCCGTGGCTACACCTTC	CATSDPPASRGYTF